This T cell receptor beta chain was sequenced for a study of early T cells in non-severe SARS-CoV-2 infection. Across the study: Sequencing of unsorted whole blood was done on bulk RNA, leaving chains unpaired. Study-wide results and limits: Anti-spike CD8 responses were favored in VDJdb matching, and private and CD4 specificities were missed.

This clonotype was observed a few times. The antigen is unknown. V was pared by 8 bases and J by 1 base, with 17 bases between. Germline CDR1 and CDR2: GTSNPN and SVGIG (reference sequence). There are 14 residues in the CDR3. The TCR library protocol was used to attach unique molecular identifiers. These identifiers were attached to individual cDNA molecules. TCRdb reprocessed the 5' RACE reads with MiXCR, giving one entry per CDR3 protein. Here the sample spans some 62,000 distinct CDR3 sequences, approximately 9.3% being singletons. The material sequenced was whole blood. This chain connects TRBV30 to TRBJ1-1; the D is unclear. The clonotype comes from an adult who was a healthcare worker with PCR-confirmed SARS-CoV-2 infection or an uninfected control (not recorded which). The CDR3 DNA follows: TGTGCCCTAAAGCTGGCGGCAGGGAACACTGAAGCTTTCTTT. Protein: CALKLAAGNTEAFF.